This TCR beta chain was recovered during a study of cytomegalovirus exposure and HLA in healthy donors. This clone was observed a single time. Primers included in the PCR were 60 Vbeta and 13 Jbeta primers. Original data processing: An analysis performed later counted around 80 million unique TCR beta chains (roughly 11 million of them shared). TCRdb's table, derived via immunoSEQ multiplex PCR, lists solely in-frame clones and lacks some. The V and J calls and clone size were taken over from that table, and D and trimming were inferred from the DNA. The sample gives 90,000 to 100,000 clones, around 81% of which show up once; over 2% is in the top ten. V dropped 6 bases and J dropped 6; count of bases not matched to a gene: 2. CDR1 is SNHLY and CDR2 is FYNNEI in the germline V gene. The CDR3 has 12 residues. Participants comprised healthy donors of bone marrow.

The source is a man aged 18 to 30 in good health and CMV-seronegative. The sequencing input was PBMCs. The chain has TRBV2 and TRBJ2-1; 7 positions match TRBD2. The CDR3 region has the DNA TGTGCCAGCAGCGGCGGGGGCAATGAGCAGTTCTTC. It encodes CASSGGGNEQFF.